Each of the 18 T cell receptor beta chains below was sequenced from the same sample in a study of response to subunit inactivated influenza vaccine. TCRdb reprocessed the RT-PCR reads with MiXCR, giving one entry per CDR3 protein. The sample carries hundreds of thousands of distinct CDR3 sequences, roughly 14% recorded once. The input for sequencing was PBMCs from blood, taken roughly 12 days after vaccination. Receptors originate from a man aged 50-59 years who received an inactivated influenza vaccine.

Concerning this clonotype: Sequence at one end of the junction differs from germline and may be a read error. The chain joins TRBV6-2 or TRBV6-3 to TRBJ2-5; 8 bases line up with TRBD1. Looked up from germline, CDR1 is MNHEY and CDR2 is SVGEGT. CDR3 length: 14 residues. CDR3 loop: CAGSTDRAWGTQYF. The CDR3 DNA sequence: TGTGCCGGCAGTACGGACAGGGCCTGGGGGACCCAGTACTTC.

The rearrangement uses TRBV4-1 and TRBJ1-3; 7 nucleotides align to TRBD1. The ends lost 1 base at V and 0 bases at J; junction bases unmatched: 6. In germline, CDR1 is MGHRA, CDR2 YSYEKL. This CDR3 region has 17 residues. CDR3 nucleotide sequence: TGCGCCAGCAGCCAAGGGACAGGTACGAGCTCTGGAAACACCATATATTTT. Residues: CASSQGTGTSSGNTIYF.

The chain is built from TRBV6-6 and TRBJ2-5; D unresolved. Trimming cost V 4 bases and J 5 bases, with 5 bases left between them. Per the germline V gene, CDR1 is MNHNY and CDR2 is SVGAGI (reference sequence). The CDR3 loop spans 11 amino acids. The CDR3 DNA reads TGTGCCAGCAGTTCTACGGAGACCCAGTACTTC. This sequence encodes CASSSTETQYF.

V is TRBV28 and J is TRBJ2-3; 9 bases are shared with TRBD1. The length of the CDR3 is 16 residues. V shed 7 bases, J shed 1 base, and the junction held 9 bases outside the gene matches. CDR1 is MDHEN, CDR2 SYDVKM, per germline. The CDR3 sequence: CASNTGQGYRTDTQYF. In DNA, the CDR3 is TGTGCCAGCAACACCGGACAGGGGTACCGCACAGATACGCAGTATTTT.

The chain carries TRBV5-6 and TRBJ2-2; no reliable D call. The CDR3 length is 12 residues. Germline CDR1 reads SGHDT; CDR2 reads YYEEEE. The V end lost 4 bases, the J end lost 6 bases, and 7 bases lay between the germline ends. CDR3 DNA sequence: TGTGCCAGCAGCGTATTACCCGGGGAGCTGTTTTTT. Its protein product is CASSVLPGELFF.

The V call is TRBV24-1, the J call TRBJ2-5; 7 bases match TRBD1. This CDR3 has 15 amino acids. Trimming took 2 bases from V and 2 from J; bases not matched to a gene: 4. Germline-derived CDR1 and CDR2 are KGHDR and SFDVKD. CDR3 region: CATSDSSTGQETQYF. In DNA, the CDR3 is TGTGCCACCAGTGATTCTTCGACAGGGCAAGAGACCCAGTACTTC.

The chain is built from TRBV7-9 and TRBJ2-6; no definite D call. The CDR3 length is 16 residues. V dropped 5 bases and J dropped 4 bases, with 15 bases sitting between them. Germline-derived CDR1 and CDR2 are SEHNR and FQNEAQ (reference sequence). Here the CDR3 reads CASSPVGFSGANVLTF. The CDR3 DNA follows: TGTGCCAGCAGCCCCGTCGGGTTCTCCGGGGCCAACGTCCTGACTTTC.

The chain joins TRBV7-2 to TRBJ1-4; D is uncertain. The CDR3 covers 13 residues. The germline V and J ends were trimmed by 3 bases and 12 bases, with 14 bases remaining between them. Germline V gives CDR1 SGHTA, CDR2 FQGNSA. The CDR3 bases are TGTGCCAGCAGCTTTCCCCCCTCACGCCAACTGTTTTTT. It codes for CASSFPPSRQLFF.

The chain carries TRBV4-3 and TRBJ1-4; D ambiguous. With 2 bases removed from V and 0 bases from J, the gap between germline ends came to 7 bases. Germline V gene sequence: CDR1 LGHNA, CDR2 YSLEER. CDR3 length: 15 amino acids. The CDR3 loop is CASSQYGATNEKLFF. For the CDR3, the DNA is TGCGCCAGCAGCCAATACGGTGCAACTAATGAAAAACTGTTTTTT.

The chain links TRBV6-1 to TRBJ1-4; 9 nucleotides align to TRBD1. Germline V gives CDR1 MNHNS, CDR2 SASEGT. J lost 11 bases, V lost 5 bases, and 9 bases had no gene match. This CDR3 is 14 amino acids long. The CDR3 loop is CASSQGTGLGKLFF. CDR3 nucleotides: TGTGCCAGCAGTCAAGGGACAGGGTTGGGCAAACTGTTTTTT.

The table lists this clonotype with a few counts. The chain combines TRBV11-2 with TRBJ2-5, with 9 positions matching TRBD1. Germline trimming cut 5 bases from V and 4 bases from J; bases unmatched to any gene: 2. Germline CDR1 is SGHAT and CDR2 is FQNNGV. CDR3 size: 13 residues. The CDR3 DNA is TGTGCCAGCAGCCGGACAGGGGCAGAGACCCAGTACTTC. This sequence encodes CASSRTGAETQYF.

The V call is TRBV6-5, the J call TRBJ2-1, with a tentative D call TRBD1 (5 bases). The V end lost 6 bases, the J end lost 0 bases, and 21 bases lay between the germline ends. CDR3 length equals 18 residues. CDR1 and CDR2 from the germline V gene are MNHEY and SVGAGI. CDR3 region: CASSSRTTAISSYNEQFF. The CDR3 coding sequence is TGTGCCAGCAGCTCTCGCACGACAGCAATCAGCTCCTACAATGAGCAGTTCTTC.

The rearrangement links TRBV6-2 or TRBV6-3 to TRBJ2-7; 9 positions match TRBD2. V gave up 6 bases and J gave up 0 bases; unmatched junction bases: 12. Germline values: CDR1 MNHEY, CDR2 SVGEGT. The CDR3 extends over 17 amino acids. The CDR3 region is CASSDGTLAGSSYEQYF. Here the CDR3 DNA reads TGTGCCAGCAGCGACGGGACTCTAGCGGGGTCCTCCTACGAGCAGTACTTC.

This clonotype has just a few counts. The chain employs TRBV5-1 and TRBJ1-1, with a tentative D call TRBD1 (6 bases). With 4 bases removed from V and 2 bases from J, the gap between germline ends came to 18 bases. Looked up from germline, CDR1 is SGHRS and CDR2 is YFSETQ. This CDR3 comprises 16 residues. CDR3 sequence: CASSPGTLLINTEAFF. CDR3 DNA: TGCGCCAGCAGCCCTGGGACACTGCTGATTAACACTGAAGCTTTCTTT.

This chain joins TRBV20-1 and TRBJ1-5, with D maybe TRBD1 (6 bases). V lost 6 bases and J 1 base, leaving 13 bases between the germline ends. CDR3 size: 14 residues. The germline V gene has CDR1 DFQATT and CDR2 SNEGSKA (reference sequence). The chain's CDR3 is CSADTGSSNQPQHF. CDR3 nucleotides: TGCAGTGCGGACACAGGGTCCAGCAATCAGCCCCAGCATTTT.

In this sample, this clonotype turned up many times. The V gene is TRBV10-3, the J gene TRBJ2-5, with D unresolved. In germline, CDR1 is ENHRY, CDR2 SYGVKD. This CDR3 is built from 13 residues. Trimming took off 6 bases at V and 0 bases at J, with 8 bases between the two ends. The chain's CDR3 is CAISHSNQETQYF. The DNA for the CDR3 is TGTGCCATCAGCCACAGTAACCAAGAGACCCAGTACTTC.

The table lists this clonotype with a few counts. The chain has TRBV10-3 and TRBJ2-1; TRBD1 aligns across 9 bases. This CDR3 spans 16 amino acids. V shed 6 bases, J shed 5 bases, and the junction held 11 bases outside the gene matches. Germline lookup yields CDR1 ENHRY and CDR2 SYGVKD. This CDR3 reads CAISPGPDRGNNEQFF. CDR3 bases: TGTGCCATCAGCCCCGGCCCGGACAGGGGAAACAATGAGCAGTTCTTC.

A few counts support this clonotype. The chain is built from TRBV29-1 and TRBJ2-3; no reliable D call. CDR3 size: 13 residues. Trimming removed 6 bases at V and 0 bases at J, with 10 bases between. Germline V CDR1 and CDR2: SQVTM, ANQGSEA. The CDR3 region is CSVDTESTDTQYF. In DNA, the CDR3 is TGCAGCGTGGATACAGAAAGCACAGATACGCAGTATTTT.